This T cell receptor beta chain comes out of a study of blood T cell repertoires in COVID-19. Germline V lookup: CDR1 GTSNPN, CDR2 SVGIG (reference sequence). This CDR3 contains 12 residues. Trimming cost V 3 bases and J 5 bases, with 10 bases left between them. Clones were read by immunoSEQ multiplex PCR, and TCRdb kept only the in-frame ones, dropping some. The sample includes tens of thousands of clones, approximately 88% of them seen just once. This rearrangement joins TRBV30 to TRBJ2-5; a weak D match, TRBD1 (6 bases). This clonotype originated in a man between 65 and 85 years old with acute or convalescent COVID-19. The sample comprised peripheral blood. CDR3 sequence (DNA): TGTGCCTGGAGCGGAAGGGGGGAGACCCAGTACTTC. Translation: CAWSGRGETQYF.